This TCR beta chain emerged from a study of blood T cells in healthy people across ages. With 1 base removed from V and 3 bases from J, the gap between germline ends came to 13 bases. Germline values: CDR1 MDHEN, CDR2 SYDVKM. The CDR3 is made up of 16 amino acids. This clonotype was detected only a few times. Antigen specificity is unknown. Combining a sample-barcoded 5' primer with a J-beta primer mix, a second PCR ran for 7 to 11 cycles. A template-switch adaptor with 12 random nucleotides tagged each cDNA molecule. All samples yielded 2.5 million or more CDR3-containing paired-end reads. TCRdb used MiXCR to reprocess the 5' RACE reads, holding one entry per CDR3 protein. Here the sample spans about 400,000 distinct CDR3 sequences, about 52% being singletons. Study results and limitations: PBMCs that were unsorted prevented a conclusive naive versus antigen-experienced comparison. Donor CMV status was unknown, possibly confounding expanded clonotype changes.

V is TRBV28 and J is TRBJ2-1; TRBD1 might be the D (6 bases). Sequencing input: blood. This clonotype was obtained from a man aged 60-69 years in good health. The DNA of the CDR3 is TGTGCCAGCAGTTTATCCACAGGGTCTCGCTACAATGAGCAGTTCTTC. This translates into CASSLSTGSRYNEQFF.